Sequencing of this TCR beta chain was carried out in a study of blood T cell repertoires in COVID-19. Study as a whole: Material from acute and convalescent COVID-19 was sourced from the United States, Italy and Spain. From T cells, B-cell-depleted T cells, or PBMCs came the material, which was cDNA or gDNA.

Germline V lookup: CDR1 SGHKS, CDR2 YYEKEE (reference sequence). The CDR3 contains 15 residues. With 4 bases clipped from V and 4 bases from J, the junction kept 9 bases outside the gene matches. Per the study methods: By means of reference gene primer amplification, nucleated cell counts were estimated. Method: immunoSEQ multiplex PCR; TCRdb's copy keeps in-frame clones and lacks some. V and J calls and clone size come straight from that table; D and trimming were deduced from the DNA. The data show under 25,000 clones, 87% seen once. Sequenced sample: peripheral blood. The receptor was isolated from a human donor with active COVID-19. The donor label of this sample is uncertain. J is TRBJ2-7 and V is TRBV5-5, with TRBD2 matching 9 bases. The DNA for the CDR3 is TGTGCCAGCAGCAGTATCTCTAGCGGGGCATACGAGCAGTACTTC. It is translated as CASSSISSGAYEQYF.